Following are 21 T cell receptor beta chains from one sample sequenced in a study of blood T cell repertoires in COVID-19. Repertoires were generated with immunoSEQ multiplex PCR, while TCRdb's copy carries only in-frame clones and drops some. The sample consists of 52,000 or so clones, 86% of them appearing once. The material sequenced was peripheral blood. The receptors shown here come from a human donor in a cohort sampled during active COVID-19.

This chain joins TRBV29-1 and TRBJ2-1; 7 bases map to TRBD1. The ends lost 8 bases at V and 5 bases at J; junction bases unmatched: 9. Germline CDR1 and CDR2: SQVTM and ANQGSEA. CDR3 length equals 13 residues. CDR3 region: CSTGQAVHNEQFF. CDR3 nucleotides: TGCAGCACTGGACAGGCTGTCCACAATGAGCAGTTCTTC.

The CDR3 loop reads CASSPPPASGQETQYF. CDR3 bases: TGTGCCAGCAGCCCCCCTCCGGCTAGCGGTCAAGAGACCCAGTACTTC. V and J are TRBV6-4 and TRBJ2-5; 7 bases are a match to TRBD2. CDR3 length equals 16 residues. The V and J ends lost 6 bases and 2 bases, in that order; junction bases with no gene match: 12. Per germline, CDR1 MRHNA and CDR2 SNTAGT.

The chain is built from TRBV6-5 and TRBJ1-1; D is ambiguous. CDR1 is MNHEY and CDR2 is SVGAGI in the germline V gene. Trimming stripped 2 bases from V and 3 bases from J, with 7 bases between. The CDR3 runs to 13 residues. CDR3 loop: CASSYRQDTEAFF. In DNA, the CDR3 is TGTGCCAGCAGTTACCGGCAGGACACTGAAGCTTTCTTT.

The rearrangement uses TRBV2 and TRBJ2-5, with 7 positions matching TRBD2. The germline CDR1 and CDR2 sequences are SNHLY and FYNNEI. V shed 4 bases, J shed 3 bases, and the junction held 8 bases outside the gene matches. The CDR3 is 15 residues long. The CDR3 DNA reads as TGTGCCAGCAGTGCCCTCCGGACTAGAAAAGAGACCCAGTACTTC. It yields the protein CASSALRTRKETQYF.

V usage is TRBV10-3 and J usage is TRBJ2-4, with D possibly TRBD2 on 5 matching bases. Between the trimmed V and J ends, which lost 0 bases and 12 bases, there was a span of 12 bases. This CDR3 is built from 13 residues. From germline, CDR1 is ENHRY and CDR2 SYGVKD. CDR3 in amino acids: CAISESREATQYF. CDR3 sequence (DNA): TGTGCCATCAGTGAGTCGAGGGAAGCGACTCAGTACTTC.

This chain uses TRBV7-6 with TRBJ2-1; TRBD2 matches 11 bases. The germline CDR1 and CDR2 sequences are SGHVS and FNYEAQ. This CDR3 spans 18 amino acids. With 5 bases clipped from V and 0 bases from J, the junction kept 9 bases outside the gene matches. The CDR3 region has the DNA TGTGCCAGCAGCCCGACTAGCGGGGCCCCAAGCTCCTACAATGAGCAGTTCTTC. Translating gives CASSPTSGAPSSYNEQFF.

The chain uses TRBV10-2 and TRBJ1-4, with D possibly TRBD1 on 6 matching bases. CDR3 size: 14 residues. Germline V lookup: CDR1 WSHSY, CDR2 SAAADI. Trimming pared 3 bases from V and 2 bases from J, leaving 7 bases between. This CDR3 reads CASSDQGTNEKLFF. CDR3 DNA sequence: TGCGCCAGCAGTGACCAGGGGACTAATGAAAAACTGTTTTTT.

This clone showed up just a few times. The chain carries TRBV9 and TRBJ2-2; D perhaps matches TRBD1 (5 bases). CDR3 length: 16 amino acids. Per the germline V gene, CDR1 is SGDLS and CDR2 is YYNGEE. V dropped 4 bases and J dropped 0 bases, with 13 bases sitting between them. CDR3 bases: TGTGCCAGCAGCCCCAGGGCCGTTGCGAACACCGGGGAGCTGTTTTTT. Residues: CASSPRAVANTGELFF.

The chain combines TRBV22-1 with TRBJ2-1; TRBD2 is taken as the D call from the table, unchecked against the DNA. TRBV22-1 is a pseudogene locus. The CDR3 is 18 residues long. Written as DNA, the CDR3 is TGTCCTGGGGACCTTAAAACGTTAACTAGGAGCTCCTACAATGAGCAGTTCTTC. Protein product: CPGDLKTLTRSSYNEQFF.

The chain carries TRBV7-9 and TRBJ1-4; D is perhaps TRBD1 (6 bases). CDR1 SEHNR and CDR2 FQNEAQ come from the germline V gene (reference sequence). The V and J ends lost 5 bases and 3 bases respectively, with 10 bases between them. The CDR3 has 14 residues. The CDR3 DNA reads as TGTGCCAGCAGCCCGGACAGAGCTAATGAAAAACTGTTTTTT. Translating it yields CASSPDRANEKLFF.

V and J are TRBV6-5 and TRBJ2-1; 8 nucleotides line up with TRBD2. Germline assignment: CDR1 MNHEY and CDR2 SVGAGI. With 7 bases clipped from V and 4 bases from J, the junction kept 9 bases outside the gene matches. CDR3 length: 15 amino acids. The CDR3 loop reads CASNPGGALYNEQFF. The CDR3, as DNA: TGTGCCAGCAACCCCGGGGGGGCCCTATACAATGAGCAGTTCTTC.

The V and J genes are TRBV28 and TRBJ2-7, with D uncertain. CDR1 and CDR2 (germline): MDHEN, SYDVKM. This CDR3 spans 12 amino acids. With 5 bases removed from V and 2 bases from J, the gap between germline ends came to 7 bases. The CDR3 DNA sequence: TGTGCCAGCAGTCTAAGAACCTACGAGCAGTACTTC. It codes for CASSLRTYEQYF.

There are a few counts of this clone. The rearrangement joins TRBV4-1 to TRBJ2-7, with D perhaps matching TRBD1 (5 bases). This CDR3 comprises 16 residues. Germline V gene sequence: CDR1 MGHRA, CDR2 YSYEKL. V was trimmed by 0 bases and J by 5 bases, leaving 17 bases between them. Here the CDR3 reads CASSQDWGREANEQYF. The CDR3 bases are TGCGCCAGCAGCCAAGATTGGGGCAGGGAAGCGAACGAGCAGTACTTC.

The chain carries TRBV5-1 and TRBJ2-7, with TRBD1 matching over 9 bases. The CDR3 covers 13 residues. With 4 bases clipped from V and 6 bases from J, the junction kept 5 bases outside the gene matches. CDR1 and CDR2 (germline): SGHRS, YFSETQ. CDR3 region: CASSTGQGFEQYF. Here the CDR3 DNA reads TGCGCCAGCAGCACCGGACAGGGGTTCGAGCAGTACTTC.

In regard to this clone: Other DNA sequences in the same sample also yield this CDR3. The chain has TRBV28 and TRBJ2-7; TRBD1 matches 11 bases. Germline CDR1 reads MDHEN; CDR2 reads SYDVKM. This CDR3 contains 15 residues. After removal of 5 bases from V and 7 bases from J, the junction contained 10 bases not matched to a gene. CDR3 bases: TGTGCCAGCAGTCCACGGACAGGGGGCTCGAGAGAGCAGTACTTC. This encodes CASSPRTGGSREQYF.

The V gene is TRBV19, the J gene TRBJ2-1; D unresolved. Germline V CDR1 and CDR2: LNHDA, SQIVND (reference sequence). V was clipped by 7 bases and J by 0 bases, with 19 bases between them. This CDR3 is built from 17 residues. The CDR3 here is CASTSLDSSSSYNEQFF. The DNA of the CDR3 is TGTGCCAGTACCTCCCTCGACTCCTCGAGCTCCTACAATGAGCAGTTCTTC.

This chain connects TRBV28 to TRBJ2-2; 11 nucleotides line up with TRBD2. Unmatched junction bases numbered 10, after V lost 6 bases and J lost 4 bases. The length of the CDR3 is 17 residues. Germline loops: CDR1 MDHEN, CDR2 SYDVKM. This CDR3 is CASSRPKGLAVTGELFF. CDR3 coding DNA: TGTGCCAGCAGCCGGCCAAAGGGACTAGCGGTCACCGGGGAGCTGTTTTTT.

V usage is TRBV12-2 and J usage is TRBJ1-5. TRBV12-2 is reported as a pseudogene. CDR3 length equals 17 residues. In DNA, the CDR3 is TGTGCAAGTCGCTTAGTGTCATTGGAGGATGGTAATCAGCCCCAGCATTTT. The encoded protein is CASRLVSLEDGNQPQHF.

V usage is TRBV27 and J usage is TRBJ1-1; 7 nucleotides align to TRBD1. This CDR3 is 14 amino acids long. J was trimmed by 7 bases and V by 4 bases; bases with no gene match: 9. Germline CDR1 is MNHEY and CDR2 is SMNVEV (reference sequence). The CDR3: CASSWDGTVLEAFF. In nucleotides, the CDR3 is TGTGCCAGCAGTTGGGACGGGACAGTCCTTGAAGCTTTCTTT.

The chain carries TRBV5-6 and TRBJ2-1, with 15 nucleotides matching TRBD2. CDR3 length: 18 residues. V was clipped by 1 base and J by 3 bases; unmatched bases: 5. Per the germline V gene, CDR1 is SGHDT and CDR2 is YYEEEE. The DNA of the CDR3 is TGTGCCAGCAGCTTGAGGACTAGCGGGAGGGCCTTCTACAATGAGCAGTTCTTC. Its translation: CASSLRTSGRAFYNEQFF.

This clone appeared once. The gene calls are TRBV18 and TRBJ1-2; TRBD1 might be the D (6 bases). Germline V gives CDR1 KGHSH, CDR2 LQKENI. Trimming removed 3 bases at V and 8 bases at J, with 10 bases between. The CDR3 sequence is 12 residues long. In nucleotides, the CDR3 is TGTGCCAGCTCACCCAGGGGTGGCGGCTACACCTTC. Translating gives CASSPRGGGYTF.